These 14 T cell receptor beta chains came from one sample sequenced in a study of blood T cell repertoires in COVID-19. Only in-frame clones appear in the TCRdb table, and some are missing; sequencing was by immunoSEQ multiplex PCR. The sample includes tens of thousands of clones, more than 85% of them seen just once. The sequencing input was peripheral blood. These TCRs come from a human donor with active COVID-19. The donor label of this sample is uncertain.

V gene TRBV19 combines with J gene TRBJ2-1, with TRBD1 identical over 9 bases. V lost 4 bases, J lost 7 bases, and 8 bases stayed unmatched. CDR3 length: 15 amino acids. CDR1 and CDR2 (germline): LNHDA, SQIVND (reference sequence). CDR3: CASSKFGTGSNEQFF. The DNA for the CDR3 is TGTGCCAGTAGTAAGTTTGGGACAGGGTCAAATGAGCAGTTCTTC.

The gene calls are TRBV23-1 and TRBJ2-2, with 7 nucleotides matching TRBD2. TRBV23-1 is given ORF status, its function remaining uncertain. The CDR3 totals 10 residues. Trimming took 7 bases from V and 15 from J; bases not matched to a gene: 5. CDR3: CASKMGGMFF. CDR3 bases: TGCGCCAGCAAGATGGGAGGGATGTTTTTT.

This chain uses TRBV7-2 with TRBJ1-6, with TRBD1 matching 7 bases. Germline-derived CDR1 and CDR2 are SGHTA and FQGNSA. The CDR3 extends over 14 amino acids. With 7 bases clipped from V and 9 bases from J, the junction kept 9 bases outside the gene matches. This CDR3 reads CASTRQGGSSPLHF. CDR3 DNA: TGTGCCAGCACTAGGCAGGGGGGCAGTTCACCCCTCCACTTT.

This sequence joins TRBV4-2 and TRBJ1-3; D perhaps matches TRBD1 (5 bases). The CDR3 has 16 residues. V lost 1 base to trimming and J lost 0 bases, with 10 bases between them. The germline V gene has CDR1 LGHNA and CDR2 YNFKEQ. This chain's CDR3 is CASSQGRDRSGNTIYF. The CDR3 nucleotides read TGTGCCAGCAGCCAAGGGAGGGACCGCTCTGGAAACACCATATATTTT.

This chain links TRBV4-2 with TRBJ2-7, with 11 bases aligning to TRBD1. The CDR3 contains 15 residues. V trimming: 4 bases; J trimming: 7 bases; junction bases outside the gene matches: 9. Germline V CDR1 and CDR2: LGHNA, YNFKEQ. The CDR3 sequence: CASSRTRGTGGEQYF. The DNA for the CDR3 is TGTGCCAGCAGCCGAACTAGGGGGACAGGGGGAGAGCAGTACTTC.

The V gene is TRBV12-3 or TRBV12-4, the J gene TRBJ2-7; D is perhaps TRBD1 (6 bases). Trimming took off 5 bases at V and 5 bases at J, with 13 bases between the two ends. The CDR3 is made up of 13 amino acids. The DNA of the CDR3 is TGTGCCAGCAGTACGACAGGAGTCGACGAGCAGTACTTC. Translation: CASSTTGVDEQYF.

The chain employs TRBV6-2 or TRBV6-3 and TRBJ2-4, with 8 bases matching TRBD1. Germline V gene lookup returns CDR1 MNHEY and CDR2 SVGEGT. The CDR3 runs 15 residues. The ends lost 5 bases at V and 7 bases at J; junction bases unmatched: 10. The CDR3, as DNA: TGTGCCAGCAGTAAACCCGACAGGGGAAGGAACATTCAGTACTTC. It translates to CASSKPDRGRNIQYF.

The V and J genes are TRBV27 and TRBJ2-7, with D perhaps matching TRBD2 (5 bases). The V gene's germline CDR1 is MNHEY and CDR2 SMNVEV (reference sequence). This CDR3 is 16 amino acids long. Trimming cost V 6 bases and J 2 bases, with 20 bases left between them. The CDR3 nucleotides read TGTGCCAGCAGACTCGCCTCGGACTCGTCGGCCTACGAGCAGTACTTC. Protein sequence: CASRLASDSSAYEQYF.

This clone was seen a single time. The chain carries TRBV28 and TRBJ2-7, with TRBD2 matching over 10 bases. The J segment lost 0 bases and the V segment lost 6 bases, leaving 5 bases of the junction unmatched. Per the germline V gene, CDR1 is MDHEN and CDR2 is SYDVKM. The CDR3 runs 15 residues. In nucleotides, the CDR3 is TGTGCCAGCAGCCCAGCGGGAGGGCCCTCCTACGAGCAGTACTTC. It is translated as CASSPAGGPSYEQYF.

J is TRBJ2-5 and V is TRBV6-2 or TRBV6-3; 8 nucleotides line up with TRBD1. The germline gives CDR1 MNHEY, CDR2 SVGEGT. The ends lost 4 bases at V and 2 bases at J; junction bases unmatched: 9. The CDR3 has 16 residues. The CDR3 DNA is TGTGCCAGCAGTTCCATTCGTCAGGGGGCTCAAGAGACCCAGTACTTC. Protein sequence: CASSSIRQGAQETQYF.

V usage is TRBV7-9 and J usage is TRBJ2-2, with a possible D match to TRBD2 (5 bases). Germline CDR1 reads SEHNR; CDR2 reads FQNEAQ (reference sequence). The CDR3 is 14 residues long. With 7 bases removed from V and 4 bases from J, the gap between germline ends came to 13 bases. The CDR3 reads CASTKDSVTGELFF. The CDR3 region has the DNA TGTGCCAGCACCAAAGATAGCGTCACCGGGGAGCTGTTTTTT.

The chain employs TRBV4-3 and TRBJ1-6; 7 bases line up with TRBD1. This CDR3 contains 17 residues. V gave up 6 bases and J gave up 0 bases; unmatched junction bases: 8. Germline lookup yields CDR1 LGHNA and CDR2 YSLEER. CDR3 protein: CASSPETGSSYNSPLHF. As DNA, the CDR3 is TGCGCCAGCAGTCCTGAGACAGGGAGCTCCTATAATTCACCCCTCCACTTT.

This rearrangement joins TRBV11-2 to TRBJ2-7; D is possibly TRBD2 (5 bases). Trimming took off 11 bases at V and 6 bases at J, with 14 bases between the two ends. The CDR3 covers 11 residues. The germline CDR1 and CDR2 sequences are SGHAT and FQNNGV. In DNA form, the CDR3 reads TGTGCCGGGCGGGTGGGCGGCGAGCAGTACTTC. Protein sequence: CAGRVGGEQYF.

The gene calls are TRBV19 and TRBJ2-1, with D unresolved. This CDR3 is built from 11 residues. The V and J ends lost 7 bases and 4 bases respectively, with 5 bases between them. The V gene's germline CDR1 is LNHDA and CDR2 SQIVND (reference sequence). CDR3 nucleotides: TGTGCCAGTATAGAGTACAATGAGCAGTTCTTC. It specifies CASIEYNEQFF. Variable domain in full (rest from reference TRBV19 and TRBJ2-1): DGGITQSPKYLFRKEGQNVTLSCEQNLNHDAMYWYRQDPGQGLRLIYYSQIVNDFQKGDIAEGYSVSREKKESFPLTVTSAQKNPTAFYLCASIEYNEQFFGPGTRLTVL.